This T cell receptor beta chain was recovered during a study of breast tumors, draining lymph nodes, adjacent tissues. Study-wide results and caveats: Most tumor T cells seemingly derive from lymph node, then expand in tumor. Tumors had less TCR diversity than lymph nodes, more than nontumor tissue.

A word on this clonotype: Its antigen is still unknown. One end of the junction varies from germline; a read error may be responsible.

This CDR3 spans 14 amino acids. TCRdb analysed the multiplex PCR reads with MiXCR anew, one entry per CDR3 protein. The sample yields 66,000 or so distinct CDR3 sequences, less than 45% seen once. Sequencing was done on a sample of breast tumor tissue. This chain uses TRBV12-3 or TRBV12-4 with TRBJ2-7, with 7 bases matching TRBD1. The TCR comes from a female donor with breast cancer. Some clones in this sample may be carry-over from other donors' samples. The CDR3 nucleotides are TGTACCAGCAGGGCCACAGGGGATTCCTACGAGCAGTACTTC. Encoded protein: CTSRATGDSYEQYF.